These 27 T cell receptor beta chains were sequenced from one sample in a study of T cell changes during pregnancy in multiple sclerosis. Some clones are missing from TCRdb's copy, which holds only in-frame ones; the method was immunoSEQ multiplex PCR. The table lists approximately 71,000 clones, approximately 94% of them singletons. Sequencing used peripheral blood, obtained in the third trimester of pregnancy. The receptor source for this set is a female donor with multiple sclerosis, enrolled in a pregnancy study.

V gene TRBV19 combines with J gene TRBJ2-6; 9 bases are shared with TRBD1. CDR1 LNHDA and CDR2 SQIVND come from the germline V gene (reference sequence). This CDR3 has 15 amino acids. Trimming removed 7 bases from V and 4 bases from J; junction bases left unmatched: 5. The CDR3 DNA reads as TGTGCCAGTATCGGGACAGGGCCCGGGGCCAACGTCCTGACTTTC. Its protein is CASIGTGPGANVLTF.

The rearrangement joins TRBV7-2 to TRBJ2-1, with D maybe TRBD1 (5 bases). This CDR3 spans 13 amino acids. Germline V gene data show CDR1 as SGHTA and CDR2 as FQGNSA. V lost 2 bases and J 10 bases, leaving 12 bases between the germline ends. The CDR3 DNA sequence: TGTGCCAGCAGCTTAAAGCGCAGGGAAGAGCAGTTCTTC. This encodes CASSLKRREEQFF.

The CDR3 bases are TGTGCCAGCACCTTGGACAGGCACTCTGGAAACACCATATATTTT. Protein sequence: CASTLDRHSGNTIYF. The J gene is TRBJ1-3, the V gene TRBV6-5; TRBD1 matches 7 bases. Germline V CDR1 and CDR2: MNHEY, SVGAGI. Trimming cost V 7 bases and J 0 bases; bases outside gene matches: 6. CDR3 length: 15 amino acids.

This clone was counted a few times. V gene TRBV27 combines with J gene TRBJ1-5; 7 nucleotides align to TRBD1. This CDR3 has 15 amino acids. Germline CDR1 reads MNHEY; CDR2 reads SMNVEV (reference sequence). The J segment lost 2 bases and the V segment lost 6 bases, leaving 7 bases of the junction unmatched. The CDR3 loop reads CASSQTTGGNQPQHF. CDR3 sequence (DNA): TGTGCCAGCAGCCAGACCACAGGGGGCAATCAGCCCCAGCATTTT.

This clone occurred once. This sequence joins TRBV28 and TRBJ1-1; no clear D. Trimming cost V 1 base and J 2 bases, with 8 bases left between them. The length of the CDR3 is 14 residues. CDR1 is MDHEN, CDR2 SYDVKM, per germline. The CDR3 sequence is CASSLLTGNTEAFF. The CDR3 coding sequence is TGTGCCAGCAGTTTATTGACGGGAAACACTGAAGCTTTCTTT.

This chain uses TRBV5-4 with TRBJ1-1; 8 bases align to TRBD1. CDR1 is SGHNT, CDR2 YYREEE, per germline (reference sequence). The CDR3 is 15 amino acids. The V and J ends lost 4 bases and 2 bases, in that order; junction bases with no gene match: 7. The CDR3 sequence: CASSVAGGANTEAFF. CDR3 coding DNA: TGTGCCAGCAGCGTCGCAGGGGGCGCAAACACTGAAGCTTTCTTT.

Details on this clone: Mismatch with germline at one junction end may stem from a read error. This chain connects TRBV27 to TRBJ2-5, with TRBD2 matching over 12 bases. There are 14 residues in the CDR3. CDR1 MNHEY and CDR2 SMNVEV come from the germline V gene (reference sequence). The CDR3 DNA follows: TGTGCCAGCAGTTTCAGACTAGCGGGAGAGACCCAGCACTTC. It yields the protein CASSFRLAGETQHF.

J is TRBJ2-5 and V is TRBV18; D gene unclear. The CDR3 is 14 residues long. Germline CDR1 and CDR2: KGHSH and LQKENI. Trimming pared 0 bases from V and 1 base from J, leaving 6 bases between. The CDR3 DNA reads as TGTGCCAGCTCACCACCGGTCGGCCAAGAGACCCAGTACTTC. Translated: CASSPPVGQETQYF.

The gene calls are TRBV11-1 and TRBJ2-2, with 9 positions matching TRBD1. V shed 7 bases and J 3 bases; nucleotides not matched to a gene: 9. This CDR3 is 16 amino acids long. CDR1 is SGHAT, CDR2 FQDESV, per germline (reference sequence). The CDR3 region is CASIQGQGWDTGELFF. CDR3 in DNA: TGTGCCAGCATCCAAGGACAGGGGTGGGACACCGGGGAGCTGTTTTTT.

This clone occurred once. The J gene is TRBJ1-3, the V gene TRBV5-1; maybe TRBD1 (6 bases). Trimming cost V 0 bases and J 2 bases, with 12 bases left between them. Germline V gene data show CDR1 as SGHRS and CDR2 as YFSETQ. The CDR3 is 16 amino acids. CDR3 sequence reads: CASSLALQGAGNTIYF. The CDR3 DNA is TGCGCCAGCAGCTTGGCCCTACAGGGTGCTGGAAACACCATATATTTT.

The chain carries TRBV6-6 and TRBJ2-7; 10 bases are shared with TRBD1. The V gene end was trimmed by 8 bases and the J gene end by 1 base; junction bases not matched to a gene: 5. Per the germline V gene, CDR1 is MNHNY and CDR2 is SVGAGI (reference sequence). This CDR3 spans 14 amino acids. CDR3 nucleotides: TGTGCCAGCGCCTTGGGACAGGGGTCCTACGAGCAGTACTTC. It yields the protein CASALGQGSYEQYF.

The chain links TRBV19 to TRBJ2-7; TRBD1 agrees at 9 bases. The junction had 8 bases not matched to a gene; V was cut back by 5 bases and J by 3 bases. The CDR3 runs to 15 residues. Germline V gives CDR1 LNHDA, CDR2 SQIVND (reference sequence). The CDR3 region has the DNA TGTGCCAGTAGTTACACAGGGGGCTTTTTCTACGAGCAGTACTTC. Amino acid sequence: CASSYTGGFFYEQYF. Complete variable domain (other parts from reference TRBV19 and TRBJ2-7): DGGITQSPKYLFRKEGQNVTLSCEQNLNHDAMYWYRQDPGQGLRLIYYSQIVNDFQKGDIAEGYSVSREKKESFPLTVTSAQKNPTAFYLCASSYTGGFFYEQYFGPGTRLTVT.

The rearrangement uses TRBV30 and TRBJ1-4; 7 bases line up with TRBD1. V lost 3 bases to trimming and J lost 8 bases; unmatched junction nucleotides: 9. CDR1 is GTSNPN, CDR2 SVGIG, per germline (reference sequence). This CDR3 region has 14 residues. Written as DNA, the CDR3 is TGTGCCTGGAGCGAGGGGGCCGCGGGGGAAAAACTGTTTTTT. As protein: CAWSEGAAGEKLFF.

The chain carries TRBV28 and TRBJ2-7, with 10 bases fitting TRBD1. V lost 6 bases to trimming and J lost 4 bases; unmatched junction nucleotides: 6. The CDR3 is 14 residues long. In germline, CDR1 is MDHEN, CDR2 SYDVKM. Here the CDR3 reads CASRTTGGRYEQYF. The CDR3 bases are TGTGCCAGCAGGACGACAGGGGGCCGGTACGAGCAGTACTTC. Using reference TRBV28 and TRBJ2-7 for the parts outside the CDR3, the full variable domain is DVKVTQSSRYLVKRTGEKVFLECVQDMDHENMFWYRQDPGLGLRLIYFSYDVKMKEKGDIPEGYSVSREKKERFSLILESASTNQTSMYLCASRTTGGRYEQYFGPGTRLTVT.

This rearrangement joins TRBV7-9 to TRBJ2-1; 9 bases line up with TRBD2. The CDR3 spans 16 residues. Germline CDR1 reads SEHNR; CDR2 reads FQNEAQ (reference sequence). Trimming cost V 10 bases and J 7 bases; bases outside gene matches: 17. The CDR3 sequence is CAIPRPGTSTGNEQFF. The CDR3 DNA follows: TGTGCCATTCCGCGGCCCGGGACTAGCACAGGAAATGAGCAGTTCTTC.

This clone was detected once. V is TRBV6-5 and J is TRBJ2-1; a weak D match, TRBD2 (6 bases). V lost 0 bases, J lost 5 bases, and 14 bases lay in between. This CDR3 has 16 residues. In germline, CDR1 is MNHEY, CDR2 SVGAGI. CDR3 DNA: TGTGCCAGCAGTTACTCGTGGGGGGAGGAGAACAATGAGCAGTTCTTC. Translation: CASSYSWGEENNEQFF.

This sequence joins TRBV7-2 and TRBJ2-7; 7 nucleotides match TRBD2. The V segment lost 1 base and the J segment 2 bases; nucleotides outside the gene matches: 5. The CDR3 loop spans 15 amino acids. Germline CDR1 SGHTA, CDR2 FQGNSA. The CDR3 loop is CASSLGAGTTYEQYF. CDR3 in DNA: TGTGCCAGCAGCTTAGGAGCGGGGACTACCTACGAGCAGTACTTC.

V and J are TRBV9 and TRBJ2-7; 8 positions match TRBD2. Germline V CDR1 and CDR2: SGDLS, YYNGEE. Germline trimming cut 3 bases from V and 0 bases from J; bases unmatched to any gene: 5. This CDR3 region has 15 residues. The CDR3 loop reads CASSARSGSSYEQYF. CDR3 nucleotides: TGTGCCAGCAGCGCCCGCAGCGGGAGCTCCTACGAGCAGTACTTC. The full variable domain, in which reference TRBV9 and TRBJ2-7 provide the parts outside the CDR3, is DSGVTQTPKHLITATGQRVTLRCSPRSGDLSVYWYQQSLDQGLQFLIQYYNGEERAKGNILERFSAQQFPDLHSELNLSSLELGDSALYFCASSARSGSSYEQYFGPGTRLTVT.

This chain uses TRBV19 with TRBJ2-1; 10 bases are shared with TRBD2. Germline assignment: CDR1 LNHDA and CDR2 SQIVND (reference sequence). The CDR3 loop spans 13 amino acids. J gave up 8 bases and V 10 bases, and 8 bases lay outside the gene matches. The CDR3 is CATNSGRGDEQFF. The CDR3 region has the DNA TGTGCCACCAACAGCGGGAGGGGCGATGAGCAGTTCTTC.

J is TRBJ2-7 and V is TRBV28, with a weak D call TRBD1 (5 bases). V gave up 6 bases and J gave up 6 bases, with 15 bases separating them. The CDR3 spans 13 residues. The germline gives CDR1 MDHEN, CDR2 SYDVKM. Here the CDR3 reads CASSPFTGPEQYF. In nucleotides, the CDR3 is TGTGCCAGCAGCCCGTTCACAGGACCCGAGCAGTACTTC. Together with reference TRBV28 and TRBJ2-7, the CDR3 gives the full variable domain: DVKVTQSSRYLVKRTGEKVFLECVQDMDHENMFWYRQDPGLGLRLIYFSYDVKMKEKGDIPEGYSVSREKKERFSLILESASTNQTSMYLCASSPFTGPEQYFGPGTRLTVT.

CDR3 bases: TGTGCCAGTAGTGCAGGACAGGGCTTCGATGAGCAGTTCTTC. Translating it yields CASSAGQGFDEQFF. The V gene is TRBV19, the J gene TRBJ2-1; 8 bases line up with TRBD1. Germline CDR1 and CDR2: LNHDA and SQIVND (reference sequence). V trimming: 5 bases; J trimming: 8 bases; junction bases outside the gene matches: 8. CDR3 length: 14 residues. The full variable domain, its missing parts supplied by reference TRBV19 and TRBJ2-1, is DGGITQSPKYLFRKEGQNVTLSCEQNLNHDAMYWYRQDPGQGLRLIYYSQIVNDFQKGDIAEGYSVSREKKESFPLTVTSAQKNPTAFYLCASSAGQGFDEQFFGPGTRLTVL.

The rearrangement joins TRBV6-1 to TRBJ1-5; 9 bases match TRBD1. This CDR3 has 15 amino acids. V trimming: 4 bases; J trimming: 6 bases; junction bases outside the gene matches: 7. In germline, CDR1 is MNHNS, CDR2 SASEGT. In DNA, the CDR3 is TGTGCCAGCAGTGCGGACAGGGGCAGCGGTCAGCCCCAGCATTTT. As protein: CASSADRGSGQPQHF.

The chain joins TRBV7-2 to TRBJ2-3, with 8 nucleotides matching TRBD1. Germline CDR1 and CDR2: SGHTA and FQGNSA. V was pared by 5 bases and J by 6 bases, with 4 bases of the junction left unmatched. The CDR3 contains 13 residues. The CDR3 region is CASSQDRGDTQYF. DNA of the CDR3: TGTGCCAGCAGCCAAGACAGGGGCGATACGCAGTATTTT.

This rearrangement joins TRBV11-3 to TRBJ2-2; the match to TRBD2 covers 9 bases. V gave up 3 bases and J gave up 1 base; unmatched junction bases: 3. This CDR3 is 16 amino acids long. Germline-derived CDR1 and CDR2 are SGHNT and YENEEA. CDR3 nucleotides: TGTGCCAGCAGCTTTAGCGGGAGTGTGAACACCGGGGAGCTGTTTTTT. It translates to CASSFSGSVNTGELFF.

The chain carries TRBV7-6 and TRBJ2-5; D perhaps matches TRBD2 (5 bases). Trimming removed 3 bases at V and 2 bases at J, with 7 bases between. The germline CDR1 and CDR2 sequences are SGHVS and FNYEAQ. The CDR3 is made up of 13 amino acids. CDR3 amino acids: CASSFSGQETQYF. The CDR3 nucleotides read TGTGCCAGCAGCTTCAGCGGACAAGAGACCCAGTACTTC.

This clone has just one count. The genes are TRBV25-1 and TRBJ2-7; 7 bases fit TRBD1. The germline CDR1 and CDR2 sequences are MGHDK and SYGVNS. V was clipped by 6 bases and J by 4 bases; unmatched bases: 9. The CDR3 totals 14 residues. CDR3 in DNA: TGTGCCAGCAGCCTACCGGGACAGAGATACGAGCAGTACTTC. This translates into CASSLPGQRYEQYF.

V gene TRBV9 combines with J gene TRBJ1-1; D uncertain. The CDR3 has 13 residues. Germline CDR1 SGDLS, CDR2 YYNGEE. The V and J ends lost 2 bases and 7 bases respectively, with 12 bases between them. CDR3 nucleotide sequence: TGTGCCAGCAGCGTCCCAGGTGTGGATGAAGCTTTCTTT. Translation gives CASSVPGVDEAFF.